The sequence of this T cell receptor beta chain was determined in a study of blood T cells in healthy people across ages. The overall study: About one barcoded beta molecule per two T cells was the capture yield of template switching. Study-wide results and caveats: Without sorted subsets, naive and antigen-experienced compartments could not be conclusively compared.

Together with a sample-barcoded 5' primer, a J-beta primer mix was included in a second PCR lasting roughly 6 to 12 cycles. TCRdb reanalysed the 5' RACE reads using MiXCR and keeps one entry per CDR3 protein. The sample shows roughly 2 million distinct CDR3 sequences, roughly 50% of them seen only once. A note on this clonotype: What it recognizes is unknown.

V was trimmed by 7 bases and J by 5 bases, leaving 17 bases between them. Germline V gives CDR1 MNHEY, CDR2 SVGEGT. The CDR3 totals 15 residues. All donors came from Russia, were Caucasian and healthy, and spanned ages about 6 to 100. The chain recombines TRBV6-2 or TRBV6-3 with TRBJ2-2, with D perhaps matching TRBD1 (5 bases). The sequenced material came from blood. This receptor was taken from a woman aged 40 to 50 in good health. CDR3 region: CASKKKQTDTGELFF. CDR3 bases: TGTGCCAGCAAAAAGAAACAGACAGATACCGGGGAGCTGTTTTTT.